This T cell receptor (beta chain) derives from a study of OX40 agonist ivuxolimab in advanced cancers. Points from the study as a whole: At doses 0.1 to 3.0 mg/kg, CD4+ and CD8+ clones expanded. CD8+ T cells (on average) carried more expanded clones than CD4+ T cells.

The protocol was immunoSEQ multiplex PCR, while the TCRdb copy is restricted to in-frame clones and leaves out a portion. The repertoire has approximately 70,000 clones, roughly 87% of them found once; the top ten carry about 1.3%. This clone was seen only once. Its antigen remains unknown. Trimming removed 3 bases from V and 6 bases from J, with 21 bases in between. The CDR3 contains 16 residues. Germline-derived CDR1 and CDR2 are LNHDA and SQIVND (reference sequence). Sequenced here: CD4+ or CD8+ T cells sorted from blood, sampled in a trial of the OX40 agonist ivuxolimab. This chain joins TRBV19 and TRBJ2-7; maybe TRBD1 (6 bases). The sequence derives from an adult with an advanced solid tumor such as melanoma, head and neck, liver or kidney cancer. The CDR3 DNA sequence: TGTGCCAGTAGTATTTCTTTTAAGGCGGGCAGGGGCGAGCAGTACTTC. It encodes CASSISFKAGRGEQYF.